These T cell receptor beta chains were read from a single sample in a study of blood T cell repertoires in COVID-19. TCRdb keeps only in-frame clones here, not all; method: immunoSEQ multiplex PCR. The table includes about 37,000 clones, about 88% detected once. The sequenced material came from peripheral blood. These receptor sequences come from a man in his fifties or sixties with active COVID-19. Both conserved end residues are part of each CDR3. Each record gives: CDR3 DNA, CDR3 protein, J gene, clone size, V gene, D gene. D genes are given only for firm matches. Clone size is given for some rows only: seen once, a few or many times, or a class if the clone is expanded.

CDR3nt: TGCAGCGCTAGCCTGGAAGATACGCAGTATTTT; CDR3aa: CSASLEDTQYF; j_gene: TRBJ2-3; abundance: .; v_gene: TRBV29-1; d_gene: .
CDR3nt: TGTGCCAGCAGCTTCCCAGCAGGGGAGATCTCTAGCACAGATACGCAGTATTTT; CDR3aa: CASSFPAGEISSTDTQYF; j_gene: TRBJ2-3; abundance: .; v_gene: TRBV5-4; d_gene: .
CDR3nt: TGTGCCAGCTCACTTACAAACACCGGGGAGCTGTTTTTT; CDR3aa: CASSLTNTGELFF; j_gene: TRBJ2-2; abundance: .; v_gene: TRBV18; d_gene: .
CDR3nt: TGTGCCAGCTCACCAAACAGGGGATTCACTGAAGCTTTCTTT; CDR3aa: CASSPNRGFTEAFF; j_gene: TRBJ1-1; abundance: few; v_gene: TRBV18; d_gene: TRBD1
CDR3nt: TGCGCCAGCAGCACCCTGCCGGTCCTAGGCGCTGGGGCCAACGTCCTGACTTTC; CDR3aa: CASSTLPVLGAGANVLTF; j_gene: TRBJ2-6; abundance: .; v_gene: TRBV5-1; d_gene: .
CDR3nt: TGTGCCAGCAGTGTTATCCGGGACACCTACGAGCAGTACTTC; CDR3aa: CASSVIRDTYEQYF; j_gene: TRBJ2-7; abundance: .; v_gene: TRBV2; d_gene: .
CDR3nt: TGTGCCAGCCTCCGGGACCTCAACAGGGGAGAGGGCTACACCTTC; CDR3aa: CASLRDLNRGEGYTF; j_gene: TRBJ1-2; abundance: .; v_gene: TRBV28; d_gene: TRBD1
CDR3nt: TGTGCCAGCCGGGGGAAGGGGCGGGACGAGCAGTACTTC; CDR3aa: CASRGKGRDEQYF; j_gene: TRBJ2-7; abundance: .; v_gene: TRBV6-5; d_gene: .
CDR3nt: TGCGCCAGCAGATCAGGGGCAGGTTCCTACGAGCAGTACTTC; CDR3aa: CASRSGAGSYEQYF; j_gene: TRBJ2-7; abundance: .; v_gene: TRBV4-1; d_gene: .
CDR3nt: TGTGCCAGCAGTGAAAAGGAGCACACTGAAGCTTTCTTT; CDR3aa: CASSEKEHTEAFF; j_gene: TRBJ1-1; abundance: .; v_gene: TRBV6-1; d_gene: .
CDR3nt: TGTGCCAGTAGTACACCTTCTGCCCAGGGGACTGAAGCTTTCTTT; CDR3aa: CASSTPSAQGTEAFF; j_gene: TRBJ1-1; abundance: .; v_gene: TRBV19; d_gene: .
CDR3nt: TGTGCCAGCAGCTCAGGACAGGCGGCAGATACGCAGTATTTT; CDR3aa: CASSSGQAADTQYF; j_gene: TRBJ2-3; abundance: once; v_gene: TRBV7-2; d_gene: TRBD1
CDR3nt: TGTGCTAGTGGGCTCTTCGGTGAAAAACTGTTTTTT; CDR3aa: CASGLFGEKLFF; j_gene: TRBJ1-4; abundance: .; v_gene: TRBV12-5; d_gene: .
CDR3nt: TGTGCCAGCAGTCTAAGACAGGGAGAGACCTATGGCTACACCTTC; CDR3aa: CASSLRQGETYGYTF; j_gene: TRBJ1-2; abundance: .; v_gene: TRBV28; d_gene: TRBD1
CDR3nt: TGTGCCAGTAGTCTCAGGGGGGACAGCAATCAGCCCCAGCATTTT; CDR3aa: CASSLRGDSNQPQHF; j_gene: TRBJ1-5; abundance: once; v_gene: TRBV19; d_gene: TRBD1
CDR3nt: TGTGCCAGCAGCCAAGATGCGGCAGATACGCAGTATTTT; CDR3aa: CASSQDAADTQYF; j_gene: TRBJ2-3; abundance: .; v_gene: TRBV3-1/TRBV3-2; d_gene: .
CDR3nt: TGTGCCAGCAGCCCGGGACTAGCGGGAAAGAATGAGCAGTTCTTC; CDR3aa: CASSPGLAGKNEQFF; j_gene: TRBJ2-1; abundance: .; v_gene: TRBV5-8; d_gene: TRBD2
CDR3nt: TGTGCCAGTAGGACTAGCGGCTACAATGAGCAGTTCTTC; CDR3aa: CASRTSGYNEQFF; j_gene: TRBJ2-1; abundance: .; v_gene: TRBV19; d_gene: TRBD2
CDR3nt: TGTGCCACCAGTGATTTTCGGGACAGGGGGCTTATCTATGGCTACACCTTC; CDR3aa: CATSDFRDRGLIYGYTF; j_gene: TRBJ1-2; abundance: few; v_gene: TRBV24-1; d_gene: TRBD1
CDR3nt: TGCGCCAGCAGCCAATATTCCTACAATGAGCAGTTCTTC; CDR3aa: CASSQYSYNEQFF; j_gene: TRBJ2-1; abundance: once; v_gene: TRBV4-3; d_gene: .
CDR3nt: TGTGCCAGCAGCCAAGCCGGGACAGGGCGCTACGAGCAGTACTTC; CDR3aa: CASSQAGTGRYEQYF; j_gene: TRBJ2-7; abundance: .; v_gene: TRBV3-1/TRBV3-2; d_gene: TRBD1
CDR3nt: TGTGCCAGCAGCCTGGGACAGGGAACAAAACTGTTTTTT; CDR3aa: CASSLGQGTKLFF; j_gene: TRBJ1-4; abundance: .; v_gene: TRBV7-9; d_gene: TRBD1
CDR3nt: TGCGCCAGCATAGAGACGGGACTAGCTACCCTCAATGAGCAGTTCTTC; CDR3aa: CASIETGLATLNEQFF; j_gene: TRBJ2-1; abundance: .; v_gene: TRBV10-2; d_gene: TRBD2
CDR3nt: TGTGCCAGTAGTCCACAGGGGTCCCATCCCGAGCCCCAGCATTTT; CDR3aa: CASSPQGSHPEPQHF; j_gene: TRBJ1-5; abundance: once; v_gene: TRBV19; d_gene: TRBD1
CDR3nt: TGTGCCAGCAGTTACTCTGGACAGTCCTACGAGCAGTACTTC; CDR3aa: CASSYSGQSYEQYF; j_gene: TRBJ2-7; abundance: .; v_gene: TRBV6-5; d_gene: .
CDR3nt: TGTGCCAGAAGCTTGGTGTCAGGGTACGCAAACACCATATATTTT; CDR3aa: CARSLVSGYANTIYF; j_gene: TRBJ1-3; abundance: .; v_gene: TRBV5-3; d_gene: .
CDR3nt: TGTGCCAGCAGAACCGGCGGAGATACGCAGTATTTT; CDR3aa: CASRTGGDTQYF; j_gene: TRBJ2-3; abundance: .; v_gene: TRBV2; d_gene: .
CDR3nt: TGCGCCAGCAGTCGCCGGTGGGCGGGGGAGCAGTACTTC; CDR3aa: CASSRRWAGEQYF; j_gene: TRBJ2-7; abundance: .; v_gene: TRBV23-1; d_gene: .
CDR3nt: TGTGCCAGCGGGGAACTAAGGACAGGGGGCGCGAAAAGGCCCTACGAGCAGTACTTC; CDR3aa: CASGELRTGGAKRPYEQYF; j_gene: TRBJ2-7; abundance: .; v_gene: TRBV9; d_gene: TRBD1
CDR3nt: TGCAGCGTTGAAGAAGGGGGAGAGACCCAGTACTTC; CDR3aa: CSVEEGGETQYF; j_gene: TRBJ2-5; abundance: .; v_gene: TRBV29-1; d_gene: .
CDR3nt: TGTGCCAGCAGCCAAGATCGGTACAATGAGCAGTTCTTC; CDR3aa: CASSQDRYNEQFF; j_gene: TRBJ2-1; abundance: .; v_gene: TRBV3-1/TRBV3-2; d_gene: .
CDR3nt: TGTGCCAGCAGGATAAGCGGTATCCGGGAACAGTTCTTC; CDR3aa: CASRISGIREQFF; j_gene: TRBJ2-1; abundance: .; v_gene: TRBV28; d_gene: .
CDR3nt: TGTGCCAGCAGCCGAGCGGGAGGGCCCTTCAATGAGCAGTTCTTC; CDR3aa: CASSRAGGPFNEQFF; j_gene: TRBJ2-1; abundance: .; v_gene: TRBV2; d_gene: TRBD2
CDR3nt: TGTGCCAGCACCCCCTTTCCGCTCGAGCAACGAAATGAGCAGTTCTTC; CDR3aa: CASTPFPLEQRNEQFF; j_gene: TRBJ2-1; abundance: .; v_gene: TRBV7-9; d_gene: .
CDR3nt: TGTGCCATCAGTGAGTCGGAGTTAGATGAAAAACTGTTTTTT; CDR3aa: CAISESELDEKLFF; j_gene: TRBJ1-4; abundance: .; v_gene: TRBV10-3; d_gene: .
CDR3nt: TGCGCCAGCAGCCAAGGTTCAGGAGGACCCTACGAGCAGTACTTC; CDR3aa: CASSQGSGGPYEQYF; j_gene: TRBJ2-7; abundance: .; v_gene: TRBV4-1; d_gene: .
CDR3nt: TGTGCCAGTAGTCTACAGCGCACAGATACGCAGTATTTT; CDR3aa: CASSLQRTDTQYF; j_gene: TRBJ2-3; abundance: .; v_gene: TRBV19; d_gene: .
CDR3nt: TGTGCCAGCAGTTTATTATCCCGGACTAGCGGGAGGACAGGGGAGCTGTTTTTT; CDR3aa: CASSLLSRTSGRTGELFF; j_gene: TRBJ2-2; abundance: .; v_gene: TRBV27; d_gene: TRBD2
CDR3nt: TGTGCCAGTAGTATTATAGGGGCAGATACGCAGTATTTT; CDR3aa: CASSIIGADTQYF; j_gene: TRBJ2-3; abundance: .; v_gene: TRBV19; d_gene: .
CDR3nt: TGCGCCAGCAGCGCCGACTGGTGGGACACCGGGGAGCTGTTTTTT; CDR3aa: CASSADWWDTGELFF; j_gene: TRBJ2-2; abundance: .; v_gene: TRBV5-1; d_gene: .
CDR3nt: TGTGCCACCAGCAGAGATTTGGGGCAGGGCGGTGAAAAACTGTTTTTT; CDR3aa: CATSRDLGQGGEKLFF; j_gene: TRBJ1-4; abundance: .; v_gene: TRBV15; d_gene: .
CDR3nt: TGCGCCAGCAGCCGGACAGGGGTCACTGAAGCTTTCTTT; CDR3aa: CASSRTGVTEAFF; j_gene: TRBJ1-1; abundance: .; v_gene: TRBV4-3; d_gene: TRBD1
CDR3nt: TGTGCCAGCAGCTTATCGAGCTCTAATTCACCCCTCCACTTT; CDR3aa: CASSLSSSNSPLHF; j_gene: TRBJ1-6; abundance: once; v_gene: TRBV7-8; d_gene: .
CDR3nt: TGTGCCAGCAGCTTAGGAGCGTCCGAGCAGTACTTC; CDR3aa: CASSLGASEQYF; j_gene: TRBJ2-7; abundance: .; v_gene: TRBV7-3; d_gene: .